These 19 T cell receptor beta chains were sequenced from one sample in a study of technical replicates of blood from a handful of donors. Libraries were prepared by immunoSEQ multiplex PCR; TCRdb keeps only in-frame clonotypes and omits some of them. The data contain under 95,000 clones, nearly 98% of them seen just once; the ten biggest clones take up 0.12% to 0.15%. The sequencing sample was made of T cells isolated from PBMCs. The receptors stem from a human donor in good health.

The chain is built from TRBV11-2 and TRBJ2-3; 10 bases fit TRBD2. CDR1 and CDR2 from the germline V gene are SGHAT and FQNNGV. The CDR3 is made up of 15 amino acids. V lost 5 bases to trimming and J lost 2 bases; unmatched junction nucleotides: 4. CDR3 sequence (DNA): TGTGCCAGCAGCGTTAGCGGGAGGTCCACAGATACGCAGTATTTT. Its protein product is CASSVSGRSTDTQYF.

The chain has TRBV1 and TRBJ2-3; the DNA was not compared with TRBD2, the D call given in the table. TRBV1 is an annotated pseudogene. The length of the CDR3 is 15 residues. For the CDR3, the DNA is TGCACCACCTCAGAAACGGGAAGGTCCTCAGATACGCAGTATTTT. The encoded protein is CTTSETGRSSDTQYF.

The gene calls are TRBV7-6 and TRBJ2-5, with 8 bases aligning to TRBD1. The length of the CDR3 is 19 residues. Germline V gene data show CDR1 as SGHVS and CDR2 as FNYEAQ. The trim removed 1 base at V and 4 bases at J, leaving 17 bases unmatched. The CDR3 DNA reads as TGTGCCAGCAGCTTAGGGGTTATGTCCAGGGGGCTCAGGATAGAGACCCAGTACTTC. It translates to CASSLGVMSRGLRIETQYF. Variable domain in full (rest from reference TRBV7-6 and TRBJ2-5): GAGVSQSPRYKVTKRGQDVALRCDPISGHVSLYWYRQALGQGPEFLTYFNYEAQQDKSGLPNDRFSAERPEGSISTLTIQRTEQRDSAMYRCASSLGVMSRGLRIETQYFGPGTRLLVL.

The chain has TRBV28 and TRBJ2-7; maybe TRBD1 (6 bases). Trimming shortened V by 6 bases and J by 4 bases, and 10 bases separated the two germline ends. The CDR3 is made up of 12 amino acids. Germline V gene data show CDR1 as MDHEN and CDR2 as SYDVKM. The CDR3 here is CASRTGSYEQYF. In DNA, the CDR3 is TGTGCCAGCAGGACAGGATCATACGAGCAGTACTTC. Supplemented by reference TRBV28 and TRBJ2-7, the full variable domain reads DVKVTQSSRYLVKRTGEKVFLECVQDMDHENMFWYRQDPGLGLRLIYFSYDVKMKEKGDIPEGYSVSREKKERFSLILESASTNQTSMYLCASRTGSYEQYFGPGTRLTVT.

The chain is built from TRBV7-9 and TRBJ2-7; D might be TRBD2 (7 bases). The germline V gene encodes CDR1 SEHNR and CDR2 FQNEAQ (reference sequence). The CDR3 runs to 13 residues. V was pared by 1 base and J by 6 bases, with 10 bases between. In DNA, the CDR3 is TGTGCCAGCAGCTTAGACGGGGGGCTCGAGCAGTACTTC. This gives the protein CASSLDGGLEQYF. The complete variable domain, with remaining parts taken from reference TRBV7-9 and TRBJ2-7, reads DTGVSQNPRHKITKRGQNVTFRCDPISEHNRLYWYRQTLGQGPEFLTYFQNEAQLEKSRLLSDRFSAERPKGSFSTLEIQRTEQGDSAMYLCASSLDGGLEQYFGPGTRLTVT.

The rearrangement joins TRBV5-4 to TRBJ2-7; D not resolved. Germline CDR1 and CDR2: SGHNT and YYREEE (reference sequence). The CDR3 has 14 amino acids. Trimming took off 0 bases at V and 3 bases at J, with 10 bases between the two ends. The CDR3 coding sequence is TGTGCCAGCAGCTTGGGAACAGCTTTCTACGAGCAGTACTTC. The encoded protein is CASSLGTAFYEQYF.

The chain joins TRBV11-3 to TRBJ1-4; 8 nucleotides align to TRBD1. Germline CDR1 SGHNT, CDR2 YENEEA. V shed 5 bases, J shed 8 bases, and the junction held 10 bases outside the gene matches. The CDR3 has 15 residues. The CDR3 here is CASSTSGGVGEKLFF. CDR3 bases: TGTGCCAGCAGCACCTCAGGGGGCGTAGGGGAAAAACTGTTTTTT.

The chain recombines TRBV18 with TRBJ1-4; 7 positions agree with TRBD1. Germline V gene sequence: CDR1 KGHSH, CDR2 LQKENI. V gave up 4 bases and J gave up 7 bases; unmatched junction bases: 9. CDR3 length equals 15 residues. This chain's CDR3 is CASSLDRDRREKLFF. CDR3 DNA sequence: TGTGCCAGCTCACTTGACAGGGATCGGCGTGAAAAACTGTTTTTT.

In this sample, this clone turned up once. This rearrangement joins TRBV7-3 to TRBJ2-3; TRBD1 aligns across 9 bases. Germline values: CDR1 SGHTA, CDR2 FQGTGA. The CDR3 spans 15 residues. V gave up 5 bases and J gave up 0 bases; unmatched junction bases: 3. The chain's CDR3 is CASSRTGESTDTQYF. CDR3 nucleotide sequence: TGTGCCAGCAGCCGGACAGGGGAAAGCACAGATACGCAGTATTTT.

This chain uses TRBV4-1 with TRBJ1-4; 7 nucleotides line up with TRBD1. Germline trimming cut 3 bases from V and 3 bases from J; bases unmatched to any gene: 7. The length of the CDR3 is 16 residues. Germline-derived CDR1 and CDR2 are MGHRA and YSYEKL. CDR3 sequence: CASSQAPGQPNEKLFF. The CDR3 DNA sequence: TGCGCCAGCAGCCAGGCTCCGGGACAGCCTAATGAAAAACTGTTTTTT.

This sequence joins TRBV11-2 and TRBJ1-2; no clear D. This CDR3 contains 15 residues. Germline V lookup: CDR1 SGHAT, CDR2 FQNNGV. Trimming took off 6 bases at V and 1 base at J, with 15 bases between the two ends. CDR3 DNA: TGTGCCAGCAGGAAGGAGGCCTACCTTAACTATGGCTACACCTTC. Encoded protein: CASRKEAYLNYGYTF. Supplemented by reference TRBV11-2 and TRBJ1-2, the full variable domain reads EAGVAQSPRYKIIEKRQSVAFWCNPISGHATLYWYQQILGQGPKLLIQFQNNGVVDDSQLPKDRFSAERLKGVDSTLKIQPAKLEDSAVYLCASRKEAYLNYGYTFGSGTRLTVV.

The chain joins TRBV5-1 to TRBJ2-7, with 9 bases aligning to TRBD2. V shed 0 bases, J shed 3 bases, and the junction held 10 bases outside the gene matches. This CDR3 has 17 residues. Germline CDR1 reads SGHRS; CDR2 reads YFSETQ. In DNA, the CDR3 is TGCGCCAGCAGCTTGGACAGGGTCCTGACTAGCGGCTACGAGCAGTACTTC. This encodes CASSLDRVLTSGYEQYF.

The rearrangement uses TRBV27 and TRBJ1-4; a possible D gene is TRBD1 (6 bases). Germline V gene lookup returns CDR1 MNHEY and CDR2 SMNVEV (reference sequence). CDR3 length: 14 amino acids. Trimming cost V 1 base and J 10 bases, with 13 bases left between them. This CDR3 reads CASSLYGGGGKLFF. Here the CDR3 DNA reads TGTGCCAGCAGTTTATATGGGGGCGGTGGAAAACTGTTTTTT.

This sequence joins TRBV7-9 and TRBJ2-5; D is possibly TRBD2 (7 bases). The CDR3 is 15 amino acids. The V end lost 4 bases, the J end lost 5 bases, and 17 bases lay between the germline ends. CDR1 is SEHNR, CDR2 FQNEAQ, per germline (reference sequence). CDR3 in amino acids: CASSSPSGGGETQYF. Here the CDR3 DNA reads TGTGCCAGCAGCTCCCCATCGGGGGGCGGGGAGACCCAGTACTTC.

The V gene is TRBV2, the J gene TRBJ2-6; TRBD2 aligns across 11 bases. The CDR3 is 16 residues long. V lost 6 bases, J lost 0 bases, and 1 base stayed unmatched. Germline-derived CDR1 and CDR2 are SNHLY and FYNNEI. The CDR3 nucleotides are TGTGCCAGCAGGCTAGCGGGGGGCTCTGGGGCCAACGTCCTGACTTTC. As protein: CASRLAGGSGANVLTF.

This chain uses TRBV28 with TRBJ2-7, with 9 bases identical to TRBD1. The junction had 3 bases not matched to a gene; V was cut back by 2 bases and J by 7 bases. The CDR3 consists of 13 residues. Germline CDR1 is MDHEN and CDR2 is SYDVKM. The DNA of the CDR3 is TGTGCCAGCAGTTTAATGGGACAGGGTGAGCAGTACTTC. This gives the protein CASSLMGQGEQYF.

The chain employs TRBV11-2 and TRBJ2-1; D is unresolved. Germline CDR1 reads SGHAT; CDR2 reads FQNNGV. CDR3 size: 17 residues. V shed 1 base and J shed 7 bases, with 20 bases lying between them. CDR3 protein: CASSLGPRPQLRNEQFF. The CDR3 nucleotides read TGTGCCAGCAGCTTAGGCCCTAGACCTCAGCTACGGAATGAGCAGTTCTTC.

This clone was picked up a small number of times. The V gene is TRBV29-1, the J gene TRBJ1-1; weak D call: TRBD1 (5 bases). Between the trimmed V and J ends, which lost 3 bases and 7 bases, there was a span of 12 bases. The CDR3 contains 12 residues. From germline, CDR1 is SQVTM and CDR2 ANQGSEA. CDR3 residues: CSVDSGGDEAFF. CDR3 bases: TGCAGCGTTGACTCCGGAGGGGATGAAGCTTTCTTT.

The genes are TRBV5-1 and TRBJ1-2, with D perhaps matching TRBD1 (6 bases). This CDR3 comprises 15 residues. With 0 bases removed from V and 4 bases from J, the gap between germline ends came to 13 bases. Germline CDR1 is SGHRS and CDR2 is YFSETQ. For the CDR3, the DNA is TGCGCCAGCAGCTTGGGCCCGGACAGCCTCTATGGCTACACCTTC. This codes for CASSLGPDSLYGYTF.